These T cell receptor beta chains were read from a single sample in a study of PD-1 blockade in classical Hodgkin lymphoma. Clones were sequenced by immunoSEQ multiplex PCR, and TCRdb holds only the in-frame ones, with some missing. The data show 20,000 to 25,000 clones, approximately 94% seen once. Sequencing was done on a sample of peripheral blood mononuclear cells (PBMCs). The receptors here all came from a human donor with classical Hodgkin lymphoma. The CDR3 runs from the conserved cysteine through the conserved F or W. A D gene is named only where the DNA matches it firmly. Part of the rows lack a size; the others show once, few, many or a class for expanded clones.

D gene: NA
clone size: NA
J gene: TRBJ2-5
V gene: TRBV11-2
CDR3 protein: CASSGPAETSRPLETQYF
CDR3 DNA: TGTGCCAGCAGCGGTCCCGCTGAAACTTCCCGACCCTTGGAGACCCAGTACTTC

D gene: TRBD1
clone size: once
J gene: TRBJ2-7
V gene: TRBV4-2
CDR3 protein: CASSQDRDRVSYEQYF
CDR3 DNA: TGTGCCAGCAGCCAAGATCGGGACAGGGTCTCCTACGAGCAGTACTTC

D gene: NA
clone size: NA
J gene: TRBJ1-1
V gene: TRBV28
CDR3 protein: CASVLNTEAFF
CDR3 DNA: TGTGCCAGCGTGCTAAACACTGAAGCTTTCTTT

D gene: TRBD1
clone size: NA
J gene: TRBJ1-5
V gene: TRBV6-1
CDR3 protein: CASSAKDRATRQPQHF
CDR3 DNA: TGTGCCAGCAGTGCCAAGGACAGGGCTACTCGGCAGCCCCAGCATTTT

D gene: NA
clone size: NA
J gene: TRBJ2-3
V gene: TRBV9
CDR3 protein: CASSVEVSVDTQYF
CDR3 DNA: TGTGCCAGCAGCGTAGAAGTTTCGGTGGATACGCAGTATTTT

D gene: NA
clone size: NA
J gene: TRBJ1-1
V gene: TRBV11-2
CDR3 protein: CASSRGVNTEAFF
CDR3 DNA: TGTGCCAGCAGCAGGGGGGTGAACACTGAAGCTTTCTTT

D gene: NA
clone size: NA
J gene: TRBJ1-2
V gene: TRBV4-3
CDR3 protein: CASSQDPHNYGYTF
CDR3 DNA: TGCGCCAGCAGCCAAGATCCCCATAACTATGGCTACACCTTC

D gene: NA
clone size: NA
J gene: TRBJ2-7
V gene: TRBV11-1
CDR3 protein: CASSWDGIDEQYF
CDR3 DNA: TGTGCCAGCAGCTGGGATGGAATCGACGAGCAGTACTTC

D gene: TRBD2
clone size: NA
J gene: TRBJ2-3
V gene: TRBV7-6
CDR3 protein: CASSLGGGGALSTDTQYF
CDR3 DNA: TGTGCCAGCAGCTTAGGTGGCGGGGGGGCCCTTTCAACAGATACGCAGTATTTT

D gene: NA
clone size: once
J gene: TRBJ2-5
V gene: TRBV5-4
CDR3 protein: CASSLAALGPKETQYF
CDR3 DNA: TGTGCCAGCAGCTTGGCCGCGTTAGGCCCGAAAGAGACCCAGTACTTC

D gene: NA
clone size: NA
J gene: TRBJ2-2
V gene: TRBV11-3
CDR3 protein: CASSPGVGATGELFF
CDR3 DNA: TGTGCCAGCAGCCCCGGCGTAGGTGCCACCGGGGAGCTGTTTTTT

D gene: NA
clone size: NA
J gene: TRBJ2-7
V gene: TRBV6-5
CDR3 protein: CASSRTNDEQYF
CDR3 DNA: TGTGCCAGCAGCCGGACTAATGACGAGCAGTACTTC

D gene: TRBD1
clone size: NA
J gene: TRBJ2-7
V gene: TRBV7-9
CDR3 protein: CASSLAGIGGLVDEQYF
CDR3 DNA: TGTGCCAGCAGCTTAGCCGGGATAGGGGGCCTGGTGGACGAGCAGTACTTC

D gene: TRBD2
clone size: NA
J gene: TRBJ2-1
V gene: TRBV11-3
CDR3 protein: CASSLGIAGDNEQFF
CDR3 DNA: TGTGCCAGCAGCTTAGGGATCGCGGGAGACAATGAGCAGTTCTTC

D gene: TRBD1
clone size: NA
J gene: TRBJ1-2
V gene: TRBV5-1
CDR3 protein: CASSDRTGDYGYTF
CDR3 DNA: TGCGCCAGCAGCGACAGAACAGGGGACTATGGCTACACCTTC

D gene: TRBD2
clone size: NA
J gene: TRBJ2-7
V gene: TRBV5-4
CDR3 protein: CASSPVAGSHPYEQYF
CDR3 DNA: TGTGCCAGCAGCCCCGTAGCGGGGTCCCACCCCTACGAGCAGTACTTC

D gene: NA
clone size: NA
J gene: TRBJ2-3
V gene: TRBV6-4
CDR3 protein: CASSVRGRGDTQYF
CDR3 DNA: TGTGCCAGCAGTGTAAGGGGGCGGGGAGATACGCAGTATTTT

D gene: NA
clone size: NA
J gene: TRBJ2-7
V gene: TRBV5-8
CDR3 protein: CASSRQSSYEQYF
CDR3 DNA: TGTGCCAGCTCTCGTCAGAGCTCCTACGAGCAGTACTTC

D gene: NA
clone size: once
J gene: TRBJ2-3
V gene: TRBV5-6
CDR3 protein: CASSLAWLARDTQYF
CDR3 DNA: TGTGCCAGCAGCTTGGCCTGGCTAGCACGAGATACGCAGTATTTT

D gene: TRBD1
clone size: NA
J gene: TRBJ1-4
V gene: TRBV19
CDR3 protein: CASTRSPGQGASFDEKLFF
CDR3 DNA: TGTGCCAGTACCAGATCCCCGGGACAGGGGGCGTCGTTCGATGAAAAACTGTTTTTT

D gene: TRBD2
clone size: NA
J gene: TRBJ2-7
V gene: TRBV13
CDR3 protein: CASSPPGGAEGEKYQPYEQYF
CDR3 DNA: TGTGCCAGCAGCCCCCCCGGGGGGGCAGAGGGCGAAAAATACCAACCCTACGAGCAGTACTTC

D gene: NA
clone size: NA
J gene: TRBJ1-1
V gene: TRBV12-5
CDR3 protein: CASGPGEWTEAFF
CDR3 DNA: TGTGCTAGTGGACCAGGGGAATGGACTGAAGCTTTCTTT

D gene: TRBD1
clone size: NA
J gene: TRBJ1-1
V gene: TRBV18
CDR3 protein: CASSLQQGLDTEAFF
CDR3 DNA: TGTGCCAGCTCACTACAACAGGGGTTGGACACTGAAGCTTTCTTT

D gene: NA
clone size: NA
J gene: TRBJ1-1
V gene: TRBV18
CDR3 protein: CASSPSTDWEAFF
CDR3 DNA: TGTGCCAGCTCACCAAGCACAGATTGGGAAGCTTTCTTT

D gene: NA
clone size: NA
J gene: TRBJ1-1
V gene: TRBV5-1
CDR3 protein: CASSPAHRATEAFF
CDR3 DNA: TGCGCCAGCAGCCCGGCCCACCGGGCCACTGAAGCTTTCTTT

D gene: TRBD1
clone size: NA
J gene: TRBJ1-4
V gene: TRBV6-5
CDR3 protein: CASSGDSHEKLFF
CDR3 DNA: TGTGCCAGCAGTGGGGACAGTCATGAAAAACTGTTTTTT

D gene: NA
clone size: NA
J gene: TRBJ1-2
V gene: TRBV23-1
CDR3 protein: CASRPEQANYGYTF
CDR3 DNA: TGCGCCAGCAGGCCCGAACAAGCTAACTATGGCTACACCTTC

D gene: NA
clone size: NA
J gene: TRBJ1-1
V gene: TRBV5-8
CDR3 protein: CASSPPAGVTEAFF
CDR3 DNA: TGTGCCAGCAGCCCACCAGCAGGGGTCACTGAAGCTTTCTTT

D gene: NA
clone size: NA
J gene: TRBJ2-2
V gene: TRBV7-9
CDR3 protein: CASSVGANTGELFF
CDR3 DNA: TGTGCCAGCAGCGTCGGGGCGAACACCGGGGAGCTGTTTTTT

D gene: NA
clone size: NA
J gene: TRBJ1-1
V gene: TRBV7-8
CDR3 protein: CASSLQRDTEAFF
CDR3 DNA: TGTGCCAGCAGCTTACAACGGGACACTGAAGCTTTCTTT

D gene: NA
clone size: NA
J gene: TRBJ1-1
V gene: TRBV11-2
CDR3 protein: CASSLDRIHTLNTEAFF
CDR3 DNA: TGTGCCAGCAGCTTAGACAGAATACACACTTTGAACACTGAAGCTTTCTTT

D gene: TRBD1
clone size: NA
J gene: TRBJ2-7
V gene: TRBV19
CDR3 protein: CASSGQGDPTSYEQYF
CDR3 DNA: TGTGCCAGTAGTGGACAGGGGGACCCAACCTCCTACGAGCAGTACTTC

D gene: NA
clone size: NA
J gene: TRBJ1-3
V gene: TRBV18
CDR3 protein: CASSPSKARDSGNTIYF
CDR3 DNA: TGTGCCAGCTCCCCTAGCAAGGCTCGGGATTCTGGAAACACCATATATTTT

D gene: NA
clone size: NA
J gene: TRBJ1-1
V gene: TRBV14
CDR3 protein: CASSQSPAINTEAFF
CDR3 DNA: TGTGCCAGCAGCCAAAGTCCGGCAATAAACACTGAAGCTTTCTTT

D gene: NA
clone size: NA
J gene: TRBJ2-2
V gene: TRBV7-6
CDR3 protein: CASSYQRGELFF
CDR3 DNA: TGTGCCAGCAGTTACCAGCGGGGGGAGCTGTTTTTT

D gene: NA
clone size: NA
J gene: TRBJ1-6
V gene: TRBV19
CDR3 protein: CASSIVARGQAPLHF
CDR3 DNA: TGTGCCAGTAGTATAGTGGCCAGGGGTCAGGCACCCCTCCACTTT

D gene: TRBD1
clone size: NA
J gene: TRBJ2-3
V gene: TRBV27
CDR3 protein: CASSIQGPVLDTQYF
CDR3 DNA: TGTGCCAGCAGTATACAGGGGCCTGTATTGGATACGCAGTATTTT

D gene: NA
clone size: few
J gene: TRBJ2-3
V gene: TRBV6-4
CDR3 protein: CASSHRDTDTQYF
CDR3 DNA: TGTGCCAGCAGCCACAGGGACACAGATACGCAGTATTTT

D gene: TRBD2
clone size: NA
J gene: TRBJ2-3
V gene: TRBV7-2
CDR3 protein: CASSSPRIAGGSRTDTQYF
CDR3 DNA: TGTGCCAGCAGCTCACCCCGGATAGCGGGGGGGAGTAGAACAGATACGCAGTATTTT

D gene: NA
clone size: NA
J gene: TRBJ2-7
V gene: TRBV5-4
CDR3 protein: CASSLRRGYEQYF
CDR3 DNA: TGTGCCAGCAGCTTACGCAGGGGCTACGAGCAGTACTTC

D gene: NA
clone size: NA
J gene: TRBJ2-3
V gene: TRBV9
CDR3 protein: CASSVESGLSTDTQYF
CDR3 DNA: TGTGCCAGCAGCGTCGAGAGCGGACTAAGCACAGATACGCAGTATTTT

D gene: NA
clone size: once
J gene: TRBJ1-6
V gene: TRBV7-6
CDR3 protein: CASSLLLGSPLHF
CDR3 DNA: TGTGCCAGCAGCTTGTTGTTGGGTTCACCCCTCCACTTT

D gene: TRBD1
clone size: NA
J gene: TRBJ2-7
V gene: TRBV11-2
CDR3 protein: CASSQRQGPYEQYF
CDR3 DNA: TGTGCCAGCAGCCAAAGACAGGGTCCCTACGAGCAGTACTTC

D gene: NA
clone size: NA
J gene: TRBJ1-2
V gene: TRBV18
CDR3 protein: CASSPQGPGRRQVWGYTF
CDR3 DNA: TGTGCCAGCTCACCACAGGGACCGGGGAGGCGCCAAGTATGGGGCTACACCTTC